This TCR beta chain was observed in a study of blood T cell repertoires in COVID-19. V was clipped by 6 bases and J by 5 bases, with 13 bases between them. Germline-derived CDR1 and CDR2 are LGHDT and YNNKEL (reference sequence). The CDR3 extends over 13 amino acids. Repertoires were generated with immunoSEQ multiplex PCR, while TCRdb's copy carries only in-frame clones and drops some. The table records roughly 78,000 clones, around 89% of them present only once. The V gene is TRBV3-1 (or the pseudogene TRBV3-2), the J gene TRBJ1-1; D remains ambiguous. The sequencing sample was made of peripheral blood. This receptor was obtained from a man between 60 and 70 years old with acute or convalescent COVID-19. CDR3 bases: TGTGCCAGCAGAGGCGGGGATTGGACTGAAGCTTTCTTT. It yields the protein CASRGGDWTEAFF.